One sample yielded the 4 T cell receptor beta chains listed below, sequenced in a study of blood T cell repertoires in COVID-19. Clones were read by immunoSEQ multiplex PCR, and TCRdb kept only the in-frame ones, dropping some. Of 300,000 to 450,000 clones in the sample, approximately 89% were seen once. Material: peripheral blood. The receptors come from a woman in her twenties or thirties with COVID-19, enrolled during active disease.

The V and J genes are TRBV19 and TRBJ2-2; maybe TRBD1 (5 bases). Between the trimmed V and J ends, which lost 4 bases and 7 bases, there was a span of 13 bases. Per germline, CDR1 LNHDA and CDR2 SQIVND (reference sequence). This CDR3 has 14 amino acids. The CDR3 is CASSSQGRNGELFF. CDR3 coding DNA: TGTGCCAGTAGTAGTCAGGGAAGAAACGGGGAGCTGTTTTTT.

V is TRBV7-2 and J is TRBJ2-6, with D perhaps TRBD1 (6 bases). The CDR3 spans 16 residues. Trimming stripped 5 bases from V and 0 bases from J, with 11 bases between. Per germline, CDR1 SGHTA and CDR2 FQGNSA. The CDR3 nucleotides are TGTGCCAGCAGCCCTAGAGGGGGCTCTGGGGCCAACGTCCTGACTTTC. Amino acids: CASSPRGGSGANVLTF.

This clone was seen only once. V is TRBV30 and J is TRBJ1-2, with 8 bases fitting TRBD1. The CDR3 totals 12 residues. The germline gives CDR1 GTSNPN, CDR2 SVGIG (reference sequence). With 5 bases clipped from V and 7 bases from J, the junction kept 6 bases outside the gene matches. The CDR3, as DNA: TGTGCCTGGGGGACAGGCCCAGGTGGCTACACCTTC. This gives the protein CAWGTGPGGYTF. The full variable domain, completed using reference TRBV30 and TRBJ1-2, is SQTIHQWPATLVQPVGSPLSLECTVEGTSNPNLYWYRQAAGRGLQLLFYSVGIGQISSEVPQNLSASRPQDRQFILSSKKLLLSDSGFYLCAWGTGPGGYTFGSGTRLTVV.

The chain links TRBV7-8 to TRBJ2-1; TRBD2 matches 11 bases. V lost 5 bases, J lost 7 bases, and 13 bases stayed unmatched. Germline V CDR1 and CDR2: SGHVS, FQNEAQ. The CDR3 loop spans 17 amino acids. CDR3 amino acids: CASSPRPGTSGGNEQFF. The CDR3 nucleotides are TGTGCCAGCAGCCCACGCCCCGGGACTAGCGGAGGGAATGAGCAGTTCTTC. Complete variable domain (other parts from reference TRBV7-8 and TRBJ2-1): GAGVSQSPRYKVAKRGQDVALRCDPISGHVSLFWYQQALGQGPEFLTYFQNEAQLDKSGLPSDRFFAERPEGSVSTLKIQRTQQEDSAVYLCASSPRPGTSGGNEQFFGPGTRLTVL.